Each of the 26 T cell receptor beta chains below was sequenced from the same sample in a study of shared clonotypes between healthy human individuals. The method was immunoSEQ multiplex PCR; TCRdb's version includes in-frame clones alone and lacks a portion of them. The table shows about 710,000 clones, with 73% occurring only once. Sequencing was performed on memory CD4+ T cells sorted from blood. The subset was: CD45RA-negative fraction. Receptors originate from a woman aged 25 to 39 in good health.

The chain links TRBV11-2 to TRBJ2-3; D uncertain. Trimming removed 3 bases from V and 0 bases from J, with 10 bases in between. Germline V gene data show CDR1 as SGHAT and CDR2 as FQNNGV. The CDR3 runs to 15 residues. The CDR3 DNA reads as TGTGCCAGCAGCTTGGTGGGATCTAGCACAGATACGCAGTATTTT. This codes for CASSLVGSSTDTQYF.

This clone was picked up many times. V is TRBV18 and J is TRBJ1-1; no clear D. Trimming removed 2 bases from V and 2 bases from J, with 9 bases in between. The CDR3 length is 14 residues. Germline values: CDR1 KGHSH, CDR2 LQKENI. The CDR3 is CASSPGSQNTEAFF. CDR3 bases: TGTGCCAGCTCACCAGGCAGCCAAAACACTGAAGCTTTCTTT.

V usage is TRBV14 and J usage is TRBJ1-2; 10 bases are shared with TRBD1. J gave up 2 bases and V 3 bases, and 6 bases lay outside the gene matches. The germline gives CDR1 SGHDN, CDR2 FVKESK. This CDR3 region has 16 residues. The CDR3 DNA follows: TGTGCCAGCAGCCACCCCGGACAGGGGGTGAACTATGGCTACACCTTC. Encoded protein: CASSHPGQGVNYGYTF.

This clone showed up just a few times. The chain recombines TRBV28 with TRBJ2-3; no firm D call. CDR3 size: 13 residues. V dropped 6 bases and J dropped 2 bases, with 9 bases sitting between them. The germline gives CDR1 MDHEN, CDR2 SYDVKM. CDR3 loop: CASRSSATDTQYF. The DNA of the CDR3 is TGTGCCAGCAGGTCCTCGGCCACAGATACGCAGTATTTT.

V gene TRBV29-1 combines with J gene TRBJ2-1; 9 bases align to TRBD1. The CDR3 has 16 amino acids. The ends lost 0 bases at V and 7 bases at J; junction bases unmatched: 10. Germline-derived CDR1 and CDR2 are SQVTM and ANQGSEA. CDR3 sequence reads: CSVEEPGTGFWNEQFF. CDR3 DNA: TGCAGCGTTGAAGAGCCCGGGACAGGGTTTTGGAATGAGCAGTTCTTC.

The chain combines TRBV5-1 with TRBJ1-2; tentative D call: TRBD1 (5 bases). The length of the CDR3 is 16 residues. Deletions cut 0 bases from V and 2 bases from J, with 14 bases between. Looked up from germline, CDR1 is SGHRS and CDR2 is YFSETQ. This CDR3 reads CASSLAGSGRNYGYTF. The CDR3, as DNA: TGCGCCAGCAGCTTGGCAGGGTCGGGGAGGAACTATGGCTACACCTTC. Complete variable domain (other parts from reference TRBV5-1 and TRBJ1-2): KAGVTQTPRYLIKTRGQQVTLSCSPISGHRSVSWYQQTPGQGLQFLFEYFSETQRNKGNFPGRFSGRQFSNSRSEMNVSTLELGDSALYLCASSLAGSGRNYGYTFGSGTRLTVV.

This chain uses TRBV6-1 with TRBJ1-3, with D possibly matching TRBD1 (5 bases). Germline loops: CDR1 MNHNS, CDR2 SASEGT. This CDR3 has 16 amino acids. V lost 1 base, J lost 3 bases, and 13 bases lay in between. This chain's CDR3 is CASSEVGQGRGNTIYF. CDR3 sequence (DNA): TGTGCCAGCAGTGAAGTGGGGCAGGGTCGTGGAAACACCATATATTTT.

This clone was seen a few times. The rearrangement joins TRBV7-8 to TRBJ2-1; no firm D call. The ends were cut back, 5 bases at V and 9 bases at J, with 11 bases in the middle. CDR3 size: 12 residues. From germline, CDR1 is SGHVS and CDR2 FQNEAQ. The CDR3 is CASSIREGEQFF. The CDR3 DNA reads TGTGCCAGCAGCATAAGGGAAGGTGAGCAGTTCTTC.

The chain combines TRBV9 with TRBJ1-2; TRBD1 is a possible D gene (5 bases). CDR3 length: 12 amino acids. Deletions cut 4 bases from V and 8 bases from J, with 12 bases between. CDR1 is SGDLS and CDR2 is YYNGEE in the germline V gene. CDR3: CASSTRQRGYTF. The CDR3 DNA reads TGTGCCAGCAGCACCCGACAGAGAGGCTACACCTTC.

This chain joins TRBV7-3 and TRBJ2-1; 14 bases align to TRBD2. This CDR3 comprises 17 residues. In germline, CDR1 is SGHTA, CDR2 FQGTGA. V shed 5 bases and J 3 bases; nucleotides not matched to a gene: 6. Here the CDR3 reads CASSLSGTSGSYNEQFF. Here the CDR3 DNA reads TGTGCCAGCAGCCTTTCCGGGACTAGCGGGAGCTACAATGAGCAGTTCTTC.

The rearrangement uses TRBV9 and TRBJ2-1; TRBD2 aligns across 9 bases. The length of the CDR3 is 16 residues. Germline V lookup: CDR1 SGDLS, CDR2 YYNGEE. Trimming at V came to 5 bases and at J to 3 bases, leaving 9 bases not matched to a gene. CDR3 in amino acids: CASRPPERGDYNEQFF. Here the CDR3 DNA reads TGTGCCAGCAGACCTCCCGAGCGGGGGGACTACAATGAGCAGTTCTTC.

The genes are TRBV7-3 and TRBJ2-1; TRBD1 matches at 11 bases. From germline, CDR1 is SGHTA and CDR2 FQGTGA. V dropped 2 bases and J dropped 4; count of bases not matched to a gene: 7. The CDR3 runs to 17 residues. This CDR3 is CASSLDSGTGGYNEQFF. In DNA form, the CDR3 reads TGTGCCAGCAGCTTAGACTCCGGGACAGGGGGATACAATGAGCAGTTCTTC.

The chain combines TRBV2 with TRBJ2-6, with D unresolved. Between the trimmed V and J ends, which lost 6 bases and 4 bases, there was a span of 13 bases. CDR3 size: 15 residues. The germline CDR1 and CDR2 sequences are SNHLY and FYNNEI. CDR3 DNA: TGTGCCAGCAGCAATTGGGTGACAGGGGCCAACGTCCTGACTTTC. Encoded protein: CASSNWVTGANVLTF.

The table lists this clone with a count of one. The J gene is TRBJ1-2, the V gene TRBV19; D is ambiguous. Deletions cut 2 bases from V and 6 bases from J, with 16 bases between. This CDR3 comprises 15 residues. Germline CDR1 and CDR2: LNHDA and SQIVND (reference sequence). The CDR3 nucleotides read TGTGCCAGTAGTATATTTGAGGGAGGTGAGGATGGCTACACCTTC. Translation gives CASSIFEGGEDGYTF.

The chain joins TRBV27 to TRBJ2-7; D may be TRBD2 (6 bases). Germline V gene data show CDR1 as MNHEY and CDR2 as SMNVEV (reference sequence). The V and J ends lost 6 bases and 3 bases respectively, with 15 bases between them. The CDR3 covers 14 residues. CDR3 residues: CASRDYVTNYEQYF. The CDR3 DNA reads as TGTGCCAGCAGGGACTACGTAACAAACTACGAGCAGTACTTC.

This chain uses TRBV6-5 with TRBJ1-5, with 9 bases matching TRBD1. The CDR3 spans 15 residues. V shed 6 bases, J shed 0 bases, and the junction held 3 bases outside the gene matches. Germline values: CDR1 MNHEY, CDR2 SVGAGI. The CDR3: CASREGQGSNQPQHF. DNA for the CDR3: TGTGCCAGCAGGGAGGGACAGGGTAGCAATCAGCCCCAGCATTTT.

The chain employs TRBV6-6 and TRBJ2-2; a weak D match, TRBD2 (6 bases). From germline, CDR1 is MNHNY and CDR2 SVGAGI (reference sequence). The length of the CDR3 is 14 residues. Trimming shortened V by 2 bases and J by 7 bases, and 11 bases separated the two germline ends. The CDR3 nucleotides are TGTGCCAGCAGTTACGGTCTAGCGAGCGGGGAGCTGTTTTTT. Translation: CASSYGLASGELFF.

With regard to this clone: Other DNA sequences in this specimen translate into the identical CDR3. V gene TRBV28 combines with J gene TRBJ2-3, with 10 bases that match TRBD2. With V trimmed by 6 bases and J by 3 bases, 6 bases remained unmatched. Germline CDR1 and CDR2: MDHEN and SYDVKM. This CDR3 spans 15 amino acids. CDR3 sequence reads: CASSLAGGGTDTQYF. The CDR3 DNA follows: TGTGCCAGCAGCTTAGCGGGAGGTGGGACAGATACGCAGTATTTT.

The chain recombines TRBV5-6 with TRBJ2-7, with TRBD2 identical over 8 bases. In germline, CDR1 is SGHDT, CDR2 YYEEEE. The CDR3 is 14 amino acids. The ends lost 1 base at V and 6 bases at J; junction bases unmatched: 6. CDR3: CASSLPSGSPEQYF. The CDR3 DNA reads TGTGCCAGCAGCTTGCCCAGCGGGAGCCCCGAGCAGTACTTC.

This clone occurred a few times. The V gene is TRBV10-2, the J gene TRBJ2-1; TRBD2 aligns across 14 bases. CDR3 length: 15 amino acids. The V and J ends lost 2 bases and 8 bases, in that order; junction bases with no gene match: 2. Germline-derived CDR1 and CDR2 are WSHSY and SAAADI. CDR3 in DNA: TGCGCCAGCAGTGAGGGGACTAGCGGGAGTGATGAGCAGTTCTTC. Protein product: CASSEGTSGSDEQFF.

The chain recombines TRBV10-3 with TRBJ2-7; 8 nucleotides line up with TRBD2. The CDR3 totals 15 residues. The V segment lost 9 bases and the J segment 3 bases; nucleotides outside the gene matches: 13. Germline CDR1 reads ENHRY; CDR2 reads SYGVKD. The CDR3 region has the DNA TGTGCCATAGCCCGAGCGGGAGCAAAGTTCTACGAGCAGTACTTC. It specifies CAIARAGAKFYEQYF.

The chain uses TRBV6-5 and TRBJ2-2; D possibly corresponds to TRBD2 (5 bases). V dropped 6 bases and J dropped 6 bases, with 8 bases sitting between them. CDR3 length: 12 residues. Germline CDR1 reads MNHEY; CDR2 reads SVGAGI. The CDR3 coding sequence is TGTGCCAGCAGACTAGATCCCGGGGAGCTGTTTTTT. Translated, it gives CASRLDPGELFF.

This clone has just one count. The CDR3 nucleotides read TGCGCCAGCAGCCAACCGACGGAGGGTAACTATGGCTACACCTTC. Protein: CASSQPTEGNYGYTF. The chain has TRBV4-1 and TRBJ1-2; D is ambiguous. Looked up from germline, CDR1 is MGHRA and CDR2 is YSYEKL. V was cut by 2 bases and J by 1 base, with 11 bases left in between. The CDR3 has 15 amino acids.

This rearrangement joins TRBV15 to TRBJ2-3; TRBD2 is a possible D gene (6 bases). The V and J ends lost 1 base and 3 bases respectively, with 11 bases between them. CDR1 and CDR2 from the germline V gene are LNHNV and YYDKDF (reference sequence). This CDR3 comprises 15 residues. CDR3 residues: CATSRGRGLTDTQYF. In DNA form, the CDR3 reads TGTGCCACCAGCAGAGGCCGGGGACTTACAGATACGCAGTATTTT.

This clone showed up just once. The CDR3, as DNA: TGTGCCAGCAGCTTATCGTCTAGTCCCTACGAGCAGTACTTC. Encoded protein: CASSLSSSPYEQYF. The chain carries TRBV11-3 and TRBJ2-7; the D is unclear. Germline values: CDR1 SGHNT, CDR2 YENEEA. Between the trimmed V and J ends, which lost 2 bases and 2 bases, there was a span of 10 bases. This CDR3 comprises 14 residues.

The chain carries TRBV5-4 and TRBJ2-7, with D possibly being TRBD2 (6 bases). Between the trimmed V and J ends, which lost 3 bases and 6 bases, there was a span of 19 bases. The CDR3 length is 15 residues. Germline CDR1 is SGHNT and CDR2 is YYREEE (reference sequence). CDR3 DNA sequence: TGTGCCAGCAGCTCAACCCGGGACTCCCGGGTCGAGCAGTACTTC. This translates into CASSSTRDSRVEQYF.